Shown below are 22 T cell receptor beta chains from a single sample sequenced in a study of beta chain features in type 1 diabetes. The sequenced template was cDNA made from the entire isolated RNA. The method was immunoSEQ multiplex PCR; TCRdb's version includes in-frame clones alone and lacks a portion of them. This table has about 59,000 clones, approximately 59% appearing once. The sequenced sample consisted of Tregs from blood. The receptors come from a woman younger than 35 in good health.

The genes are TRBV7-8 and TRBJ2-7; unclear D gene. CDR1 and CDR2 from the germline V gene are SGHVS and FQNEAQ. There are 12 residues in the CDR3. Between the trimmed V and J ends, which lost 2 bases and 3 bases, there was a span of 5 bases. The CDR3 sequence is CASSLSLYEQYF. CDR3 in DNA: TGTGCCAGCAGCTTATCACTCTACGAGCAGTACTTC. The whole variable domain, filled in from reference TRBV7-8 and TRBJ2-7, reads GAGVSQSPRYKVAKRGQDVALRCDPISGHVSLFWYQQALGQGPEFLTYFQNEAQLDKSGLPSDRFFAERPEGSVSTLKIQRTQQEDSAVYLCASSLSLYEQYFGPGTRLTVT.

The chain couples TRBV5-5 to TRBJ2-5; 11 bases match TRBD2. Germline CDR1 SGHKS, CDR2 YYEKEE (reference sequence). Trimming took 2 bases from V and 4 from J; bases not matched to a gene: 4. The CDR3 is 15 residues long. CDR3 nucleotide sequence: TGTGCCAGCAGCTTACTAGCGGGGGCGGGAGAGACCCAGTACTTC. This sequence encodes CASSLLAGAGETQYF.

This clone occurred a few times. This chain joins TRBV13 and TRBJ2-1, with a tentative D call TRBD1 (7 bases). This CDR3 has 14 residues. Trimming shortened V by 1 base and J by 9 bases, and 13 bases separated the two germline ends. CDR1 is PRHDT and CDR2 is FYEKMQ in the germline V gene (reference sequence). Here the CDR3 DNA reads TGTGCCAGCAGCTTAGTTGCAGGGGGAGGTGAGCAGTTCTTC. It translates to CASSLVAGGGEQFF.

The rearrangement uses TRBV2 and TRBJ2-7, with 9 bases lining up with TRBD2. This CDR3 spans 14 amino acids. Looked up from germline, CDR1 is SNHLY and CDR2 is FYNNEI. With V trimmed by 5 bases and J by 3 bases, 5 bases remained unmatched. The CDR3 sequence: CASSSSGTGYEQYF. In DNA form, the CDR3 reads TGTGCCAGCAGTTCTAGCGGGACTGGCTACGAGCAGTACTTC.

The chain links TRBV30 to TRBJ2-2; possibly TRBD1 for D (7 bases). Trimming removed 3 bases from V and 1 base from J, with 9 bases in between. The CDR3 is 14 residues long. CDR1 is GTSNPN, CDR2 SVGIG, per germline (reference sequence). CDR3 DNA: TGTGCCTGGAGGCAGGGGGGGAACACCGGGGAGCTGTTTTTT. As protein: CAWRQGGNTGELFF. The variable domain in full, completed from reference TRBV30 and TRBJ2-2, reads SQTIHQWPATLVQPVGSPLSLECTVEGTSNPNLYWYRQAAGRGLQLLFYSVGIGQISSEVPQNLSASRPQDRQFILSSKKLLLSDSGFYLCAWRQGGNTGELFFGEGSRLTVL.

This clone appeared once. CDR3 nucleotides: TGTGCCAGCAGTCGCCAGGGGACCGAAGCTTTCTTT. Its protein is CASSRQGTEAFF. The chain carries TRBV6-6 and TRBJ1-1, with TRBD1 as a possible D gene (6 bases). Trimming left V 5 bases short and J 8 bases short, with 12 bases between. CDR1 is MNHNY and CDR2 is SVGAGI in the germline V gene (reference sequence). CDR3 length: 12 amino acids.

This sequence joins TRBV2 and TRBJ2-7; TRBD2 matches 11 bases. CDR3 length equals 15 residues. V lost 6 bases to trimming and J lost 1 base; unmatched junction nucleotides: 5. Per the germline V gene, CDR1 is SNHLY and CDR2 is FYNNEI. The CDR3 region is CASRPGTSGSYEQYF. DNA for the CDR3: TGTGCCAGCAGGCCTGGGACTAGCGGTTCCTACGAGCAGTACTTC.

V and J are TRBV27 and TRBJ1-1; 9 bases map to TRBD1. CDR1 is MNHEY and CDR2 is SMNVEV in the germline V gene (reference sequence). Germline trimming cut 6 bases from V and 0 bases from J; bases unmatched to any gene: 2. The length of the CDR3 is 14 residues. DNA for the CDR3: TGTGCCAGCAGGCGGGACAGGGTGAACACTGAAGCTTTCTTT. Its translation is CASRRDRVNTEAFF.

This chain links TRBV7-2 with TRBJ2-7; 14 nucleotides match TRBD2. Germline CDR1 SGHTA, CDR2 FQGNSA. V dropped 1 base and J dropped 5; count of bases not matched to a gene: 10. The length of the CDR3 is 18 residues. CDR3 protein: CASSLVATSGGVVNEQYF. In DNA form, the CDR3 reads TGTGCCAGCAGCTTAGTAGCGACTAGCGGGGGGGTCGTGAACGAGCAGTACTTC.

In this sample, this clone turned up a few times. This chain uses TRBV19 with TRBJ1-2, with TRBD1 matching 10 bases. The CDR3 is 13 residues long. CDR1 and CDR2 from the germline V gene are LNHDA and SQIVND (reference sequence). Unmatched junction bases numbered 2, after V lost 8 bases and J lost 2 bases. The CDR3 loop is CASADRGNYGYTF. The CDR3 DNA sequence: TGTGCCAGTGCGGACAGGGGGAACTATGGCTACACCTTC.

The rearrangement joins TRBV5-1 to TRBJ2-2; TRBD1 aligns across 9 bases. The CDR3 length is 17 residues. The germline CDR1 and CDR2 sequences are SGHRS and YFSETQ. The trim removed 2 bases at V and 1 base at J, leaving 6 bases unmatched. CDR3 residues: CASSFPPGQGNTGELFF. The CDR3 DNA follows: TGCGCCAGCAGCTTCCCGCCGGGACAGGGGAACACCGGGGAGCTGTTTTTT.

This chain uses TRBV7-9 with TRBJ1-2; no reliable D call. V dropped 1 base and J dropped 3 bases, with 12 bases sitting between them. Germline lookup yields CDR1 SEHNR and CDR2 FQNEAQ (reference sequence). The CDR3 is made up of 15 amino acids. CDR3: CASSLVGLRDYGYTF. As DNA, the CDR3 is TGTGCCAGCAGCTTAGTAGGGCTGAGGGACTATGGCTACACCTTC.

This clone was counted between two and nine times. The chain has TRBV25-1 and TRBJ1-2, with TRBD1 as a possible D gene (6 bases). The germline V and J ends were trimmed by 8 bases and 3 bases, with 10 bases remaining between them. Germline CDR1 reads MGHDK; CDR2 reads SYGVNS. This CDR3 comprises 12 residues. The CDR3, as DNA: TGTGCCAGCCGGGACATGGACTATGGCTACACCTTC. Translating it yields CASRDMDYGYTF.

The V gene is TRBV5-4, the J gene TRBJ2-5, with TRBD2 identical over 13 bases. Germline V gives CDR1 SGHNT, CDR2 YYREEE (reference sequence). The CDR3 is 14 residues long. The CDR3 coding sequence is TGTGCAACCGGGACTAGCGGGGCGGTAGACACCCAGTACTTC. Translation: CATGTSGAVDTQYF.

The chain recombines TRBV18 with TRBJ2-5; D gene uncertain. Judging by the DNA end, TRBJ2-7 fits better; the J call may be wrong. The CDR3 length is 14 residues. Germline-derived CDR1 and CDR2 are KGHSH and LQKENI. DNA of the CDR3: TGTGCCAGCTCACCTACCGGGTCAAACTACGAGCAGTACTTC. Protein sequence: CASSPTGSNYEQYF.

The CDR3 DNA sequence: TGCGCCAGCAGCCTAGGGGGCACGGACGACGAGCAGTACTTC. The encoded protein is CASSLGGTDDEQYF. The genes are TRBV5-1 and TRBJ2-7; 7 bases fit TRBD1. V lost 4 bases to trimming and J lost 5 bases; unmatched junction nucleotides: 9. The CDR3 runs 14 residues. Per germline, CDR1 SGHRS and CDR2 YFSETQ.

V and J are TRBV10-3 and TRBJ1-2, with 11 bases that match TRBD1. This CDR3 has 17 amino acids. The V gene's germline CDR1 is ENHRY and CDR2 SYGVKD. V was pared by 5 bases and J by 2 bases, with 10 bases of the junction left unmatched. The chain's CDR3 is CAISPNPGQGANYGYTF. DNA for the CDR3: TGTGCCATCAGTCCCAACCCTGGACAGGGGGCGAACTATGGCTACACCTTC.

The chain links TRBV7-6 to TRBJ1-2; weak D call: TRBD1 (6 bases). The CDR3 has 16 residues. Between the trimmed V and J ends, which lost 5 bases and 4 bases, there was a span of 20 bases. Germline loops: CDR1 SGHVS, CDR2 FNYEAQ. CDR3 sequence: CASSPARGRGAYGYTF. The CDR3 coding sequence is TGTGCCAGCAGCCCCGCCCGAGGCAGGGGAGCCTATGGCTACACCTTC.

This chain links TRBV7-9 with TRBJ1-5, with 9 bases matching TRBD1. V lost 4 bases to trimming and J lost 7 bases; unmatched junction nucleotides: 5. Germline CDR1 and CDR2: SEHNR and FQNEAQ (reference sequence). The CDR3 loop spans 14 amino acids. The CDR3 DNA reads as TGTGCCAGCAGCTCACAGGGGGCTGTGCAGCCCCAGCATTTT. Protein product: CASSSQGAVQPQHF.

The J gene is TRBJ1-1, the V gene TRBV6-6; D call uncertain. The V and J ends lost 2 bases and 0 bases respectively, with 10 bases between them. The CDR3 has 15 amino acids. Germline CDR1 MNHNY, CDR2 SVGAGI (reference sequence). CDR3 bases: TGTGCCAGCAGTTACGTGGGCAGAATGAACACTGAAGCTTTCTTT. As protein: CASSYVGRMNTEAFF.

This chain links TRBV20-1 with TRBJ1-1; D remains ambiguous. CDR1 is DFQATT and CDR2 is SNEGSKA in the germline V gene (reference sequence). This CDR3 contains 9 residues. The CDR3 is CKSGTEAFF. In DNA, the CDR3 is TGCAAAAGCGGAACCGAAGCTTTCTTT.

J is TRBJ1-1 and V is TRBV12-5, with a tentative D call TRBD1 (6 bases). The CDR3 totals 15 residues. Trimming stripped 3 bases from V and 3 bases from J, with 14 bases between. CDR1 LGHNT and CDR2 FRNRAP come from the germline V gene. The CDR3 sequence is CASGFPTGRDTEAFF. DNA for the CDR3: TGTGCTAGTGGTTTTCCCACAGGGAGGGACACTGAAGCTTTCTTT.